This TCR beta chain was identified during a study of blood T cells in healthy people across ages. V lost 2 bases and J lost 2; bases outside the gene matches: 3. The germline gives CDR1 MNHEY, CDR2 SVGEGT. This CDR3 is built from 14 residues. The use of a sample-barcoded 5' primer and a J-beta primer mix characterized a second PCR of about 7 to 12 cycles. One entry per CDR3 protein results from TCRdb running MiXCR on the 5' RACE reads. The profile shows around 1,100,000 distinct CDR3 sequences, around two fifths of them singletons. This clonotype appeared a few times. The sequence was obtained from a man younger than 35 in good health. The chain employs TRBV6-2 or TRBV6-3 and TRBJ2-7; TRBD2 matches at 7 bases. Sequencing was carried out using blood. The CDR3 reads CASSYEGGTYEQYF. The CDR3, as DNA: TGTGCCAGCAGTTACGAGGGAGGGACCTACGAGCAGTACTTC.